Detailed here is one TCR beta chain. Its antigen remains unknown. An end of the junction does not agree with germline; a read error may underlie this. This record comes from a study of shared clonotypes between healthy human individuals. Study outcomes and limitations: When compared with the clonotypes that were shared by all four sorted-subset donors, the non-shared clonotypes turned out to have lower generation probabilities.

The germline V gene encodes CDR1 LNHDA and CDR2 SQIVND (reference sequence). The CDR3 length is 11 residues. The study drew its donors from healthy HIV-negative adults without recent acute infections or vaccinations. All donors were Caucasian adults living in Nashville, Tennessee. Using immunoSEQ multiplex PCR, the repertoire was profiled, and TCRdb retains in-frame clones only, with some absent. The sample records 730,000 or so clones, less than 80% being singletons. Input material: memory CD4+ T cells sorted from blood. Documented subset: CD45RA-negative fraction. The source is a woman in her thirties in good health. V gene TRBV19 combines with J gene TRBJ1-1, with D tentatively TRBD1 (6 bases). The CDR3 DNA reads TGTGCCAGTAGTCTGCGGGACACCCCAAGATTT. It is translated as CASSLRDTPRF.